The 21 T cell receptor beta chains reported below all come from one sample, sequenced in a study of Graves' ophthalmopathy and Graves' hyperthyroidism. The sequenced template was RNA, covering the TCR beta CDR3 region. Scientists carried out first-round RT-PCR using HTBI primers and then a second-round multiplex PCR. From the multiplex PCR reads, TCRdb called clonotypes with MiXCR, one entry per CDR3 protein. The sample has around 1,200,000 distinct CDR3 sequences, about 40% seen once. Source material: peripheral blood or thyroid tissue (not recorded which). The source is an adult man with Graves' hyperthyroidism.

Only one count was recorded for this clonotype. The chain recombines TRBV9 with TRBJ1-4; a weak D match, TRBD1 (6 bases). Trimming took 0 bases from V and 8 from J, leaving 20 bases between them. This CDR3 has 17 amino acids. From germline, CDR1 is SGDLS and CDR2 YYNGEE. Here the CDR3 reads CASSVDPAGGRDEKLFF. The CDR3 DNA is TGTGCCAGCAGCGTAGATCCTGCCGGGGGGCGAGACGAAAAACTGTTTTTT.

This clonotype was counted a few times. The J gene is TRBJ1-2, the V gene TRBV19, with a possible D match to TRBD1 (5 bases). The germline V gene has CDR1 LNHDA and CDR2 SQIVND (reference sequence). This CDR3 region has 15 residues. Trimming removed 7 bases at V and 0 bases at J, with 15 bases between. CDR3 residues: CASTIPGGPNYGYTF. DNA for the CDR3: TGTGCCAGTACGATCCCGGGGGGACCTAACTATGGCTACACCTTC.

The chain joins TRBV20-1 to TRBJ1-5; 7 nucleotides match TRBD1. The CDR3 has 14 amino acids. Germline assignment: CDR1 DFQATT and CDR2 SNEGSKA (reference sequence). With 6 bases clipped from V and 5 bases from J, the junction kept 10 bases outside the gene matches. CDR3 sequence reads: CSASQTGLDQPQHF. CDR3 coding DNA: TGCAGTGCATCTCAGACAGGGTTGGATCAGCCCCAGCATTTT.

The chain links TRBV3-1 to TRBJ2-7, with D perhaps being TRBD1 or TRBD2 (6 bases each). There are 13 residues in the CDR3. The V gene lost 9 bases and the J gene lost 8 bases, with 20 bases spanning the gap. Germline V CDR1 and CDR2: LGHDT, YNNKEL (reference sequence). The CDR3 DNA sequence: TGTGCCAGTCAGAGCTCCGACGGGGGCAAGCAGTACTTC. It specifies CASQSSDGGKQYF.

V usage is TRBV6-5 and J usage is TRBJ1-4; TRBD1 matches 7 bases. In germline, CDR1 is MNHEY, CDR2 SVGAGI. V lost 5 bases to trimming and J lost 7 bases; unmatched junction nucleotides: 7. CDR3 length: 14 residues. The CDR3 is CASSIRQGGEKLFF. Here the CDR3 DNA reads TGTGCCAGCAGTATCCGACAGGGAGGTGAAAAACTGTTTTTT.

The chain joins TRBV28 to TRBJ2-5; 10 bases are shared with TRBD2. The trim removed 3 bases at V and 9 bases at J, leaving 10 bases unmatched. Germline V gives CDR1 MDHEN, CDR2 SYDVKM. The CDR3 runs to 15 residues. The CDR3 region has the DNA TGTGCCAGCAGTTTCACTAGCGGGGCCATTGCGTCCCAGTACTTC. It yields the protein CASSFTSGAIASQYF.

Comment on this clonotype: This could be a read error, since a much larger clone is one nucleotide away. The V and J genes are TRBV12-3 or TRBV12-4 and TRBJ2-3; 13 nucleotides line up with TRBD2. CDR3 length: 15 residues. J was trimmed by 2 bases and V by 5 bases; bases with no gene match: 1. Here the CDR3 reads CASSGTSGVTDTQYF. The DNA for the CDR3 is TGTGCCAGCAGTGGGACTAGCGGGGTCACAGATACGCAGTATTTT.

This clonotype occurred once. This sequence joins TRBV25-1 and TRBJ2-7; D remains ambiguous. Between the trimmed V and J ends, which lost 6 bases and 3 bases, there was a span of 9 bases. CDR3 length: 12 residues. Germline loops: CDR1 MGHDK, CDR2 SYGVNS. CDR3 DNA sequence: TGTGCCAGCAGCAACCAGAGCTACGAGCAGTACTTC. As protein: CASSNQSYEQYF.

This clonotype was recorded at least ten times. The chain carries TRBV6-6 and TRBJ1-1, with TRBD1 matching over 7 bases. Germline lookup yields CDR1 MNHNY and CDR2 SVGAGI (reference sequence). This CDR3 spans 17 amino acids. V was pared by 5 bases and J by 0 bases, with 12 bases of the junction left unmatched. CDR3 nucleotide sequence: TGTGCCAGCAGTGGCTGGACCGGGACAGCCTTGAACACTGAAGCTTTCTTT. It yields the protein CASSGWTGTALNTEAFF.

This clonotype was observed many times. V is TRBV20-1 and J is TRBJ1-4; TRBD1 agrees at 10 bases. The trim removed 5 bases at V and 7 bases at J, leaving 4 bases unmatched. CDR1 and CDR2 (germline): DFQATT, SNEGSKA (reference sequence). The CDR3 length is 13 residues. In nucleotides, the CDR3 is TGCAGTGCTGACAGGGGGCTGAGTGAAAAACTGTTTTTT. Encoded protein: CSADRGLSEKLFF.

The chain is built from TRBV5-1 and TRBJ1-4; D possibly corresponds to TRBD1 (6 bases). From germline, CDR1 is SGHRS and CDR2 YFSETQ. With 3 bases removed from V and 3 bases from J, the gap between germline ends came to 9 bases. The CDR3 has 14 amino acids. The CDR3 DNA follows: TGCGCCAGCAGCTGGGGACACCCTAATGAAAAACTGTTTTTT. This encodes CASSWGHPNEKLFF. The complete variable domain, with remaining parts taken from reference TRBV5-1 and TRBJ1-4, reads KAGVTQTPRYLIKTRGQQVTLSCSPISGHRSVSWYQQTPGQGLQFLFEYFSETQRNKGNFPGRFSGRQFSNSRSEMNVSTLELGDSALYLCASSWGHPNEKLFFGSGTQLSVL.

This clonotype was found once. The V and J genes are TRBV29-1 and TRBJ2-6; 7 positions match TRBD1. Germline V CDR1 and CDR2: SQVTM, ANQGSEA. This CDR3 contains 17 residues. Losses at the gene ends were 1 base for V and 4 bases for J; bases not matched to a gene: 10. The CDR3 coding sequence is TGCAGCGTTGAAGGGTACAATCCGGGACAGGGGGCCAACGTCCTGACTTTC. Translating gives CSVEGYNPGQGANVLTF.

This clonotype showed up just a few times. The J gene is TRBJ2-2, the V gene TRBV19, with D tentatively TRBD2 (5 bases). In germline, CDR1 is LNHDA, CDR2 SQIVND (reference sequence). This CDR3 contains 15 residues. Trimming took off 9 bases at V and 4 bases at J, with 18 bases between the two ends. CDR3 DNA: TGTGCCAGCGACGGCCGGCCCCGGGGCACCGGGGAGCTGTTTTTT. The encoded protein is CASDGRPRGTGELFF.

The CDR3 region is CASSAAGTPTNEKLFF. The CDR3 region has the DNA TGTGCCAGCAGCGCAGCAGGAACCCCAACTAATGAAAAACTGTTTTTT. The chain uses TRBV5-6 and TRBJ1-4; D uncertain. The CDR3 has 16 residues. Germline V lookup: CDR1 SGHDT, CDR2 YYEEEE. The V end lost 4 bases, the J end lost 0 bases, and 13 bases lay between the germline ends.

This clonotype showed up many times. The chain uses TRBV6-2 or TRBV6-3 and TRBJ2-5; D unresolved. Germline CDR1 MNHEY, CDR2 SVGEGT. The CDR3 has 12 amino acids. Between the trimmed V and J ends, which lost 5 bases and 5 bases, there was a span of 9 bases. CDR3 coding DNA: TGTGCCAGCAGTGAGGTGGCTGAGACCCAGTACTTC. Its translation: CASSEVAETQYF.

V usage is TRBV14 and J usage is TRBJ2-7; TRBD2 might be the D (6 bases). V lost 0 bases and J lost 3, with 18 bases in between. Per germline, CDR1 SGHDN and CDR2 FVKESK. The CDR3 is 17 residues long. The CDR3 reads CASSQDGSSGHRYEQYF. The CDR3, as DNA: TGTGCCAGCAGCCAAGATGGCTCCAGCGGGCATCGCTACGAGCAGTACTTC.

V usage is TRBV20-1 and J usage is TRBJ2-5; D is unclear. Per the germline V gene, CDR1 is DFQATT and CDR2 is SNEGSKA (reference sequence). The CDR3 consists of 17 residues. Trimming shortened V by 3 bases and J by 9 bases, and 29 bases separated the two germline ends. This CDR3 reads CSASARPSSTLDQPQYF. Written as DNA, the CDR3 is TGCAGTGCTAGTGCCCGGCCGAGCTCAACGCTGGATCAGCCCCAGTACTTC.

This clonotype was observed many times. The chain couples TRBV5-1 to TRBJ2-5; tentative D call: TRBD2 (6 bases). Trimming removed 4 bases at V and 2 bases at J, with 12 bases between. Germline loops: CDR1 SGHRS, CDR2 YFSETQ. This CDR3 contains 14 residues. CDR3 coding DNA: TGCGCCAGCAGCCGGGGGACTCCTCAAGAGACCCAGTACTTC. It encodes CASSRGTPQETQYF.

This clonotype was recorded at least ten times. The chain recombines TRBV5-1 with TRBJ1-1; 9 bases align to TRBD1. The V segment lost 0 bases and the J segment 7 bases; nucleotides outside the gene matches: 7. Germline V CDR1 and CDR2: SGHRS, YFSETQ. The CDR3 is 15 amino acids. CDR3 nucleotide sequence: TGCGCCAGCAGCTTGGACGGACAGGGGCAGGGTGAAGCTTTCTTT. Translation: CASSLDGQGQGEAFF.

A word on this clonotype: The germline gene is not matched at one end of the junction; a read error may be the cause. The chain recombines TRBV6-6 with TRBJ2-6; possible D gene TRBD1, 6 bases. Germline assignment: CDR1 MNHNY and CDR2 SVGAGI (reference sequence). The CDR3 extends over 10 amino acids. CDR3 nucleotide sequence: TGTGCCAGCACCTTAGGGGCAGGGGATTTC. This translates into CASTLGAGDF.

This clonotype has at least ten counts. The CDR3 coding sequence is TGTGCCAGCAGCTTAGCCAGGGACGCAGCTAACTATGGCTACACCTTC. Its translation is CASSLARDAANYGYTF. The chain combines TRBV7-2 with TRBJ1-2; a possible D gene is TRBD1 (5 bases). Germline V gene sequence: CDR1 SGHTA, CDR2 FQGNSA. The CDR3 has 16 residues. The V end was cut by 0 bases, the J end by 0 bases, with 11 bases between.